This TCR beta chain was profiled in a study of cytomegalovirus exposure and HLA in healthy donors. As for the study in general: Genetic ancestry analysis placed around 76% of the 398 donors that were genotyped in the Caucasian-associated cluster.

Both 60 Vbeta primers and 13 Jbeta primers went into the PCR. Assay used: immunoSEQ multiplex PCR; TCRdb lists only in-frame clones, some missing. The repertoire includes around 150,000 clones, roughly 78% of them detected once, and roughly 6.7% sits in the top ten. This clone was recorded a few times. The sequenced sample consisted of PBMCs. The clonotype comes from a man between 50 and 59 years old in good health and CMV-seropositive.

The DNA for the CDR3 is TGTGCCAGCAGTAACCGGGACACAGCTAACTATGGCTACACCTTC. Residues: CASSNRDTANYGYTF. The V gene is TRBV7-9, the J gene TRBJ1-2, with D tentatively TRBD1 (6 bases). CDR1 and CDR2 from the germline V gene are SEHNR and FQNEAQ (reference sequence). This CDR3 contains 15 residues. V lost 6 bases and J 0 bases, leaving 14 bases between the germline ends.